Listed below are T cell receptor beta chains from one sample, sequenced in a study of cytomegalovirus exposure and HLA in healthy donors. The protocol was immunoSEQ multiplex PCR, while the TCRdb copy is restricted to in-frame clones and leaves out a portion. Of around 69,000 clones listed, 95% to 96% are singletons. Sequences were obtained from PBMCs. The receptors stem from a woman between 18 and 29 years old in good health and CMV-seropositive. Both conserved end residues are part of each CDR3.

TRBV11-2	TRBJ2-3	CASSLGAGVGDTQYF
TRBV19	TRBJ1-5	CASRQGVQPQHF
TRBV6-4	TRBJ2-7	CASTTRQGDEQYF
TRBV7-9	TRBJ2-1	CASSLSGTSGRVRQFF
TRBV7-8	TRBJ2-7	CASSLWTSGVFSYEQYF
TRBV11-2	TRBJ2-3	CASSFSGGGDTQYF
TRBV7-2	TRBJ2-7	CASSRQGKREQYF
TRBV19	TRBJ2-1	CASSSPGTLTYNEQFF
TRBV28	TRBJ1-5	CASIRSDRSNQPQHF
TRBV21-1	TRBJ2-1	CASSKRGGEACYNEQFF
TRBV5-8	TRBJ2-1	CASSLAPGEGNEQFF
TRBV5-4	TRBJ2-7	CASSRNRDEQYF
TRBV30	TRBJ2-7	CAWSPGGYEQYF
TRBV29-1	TRBJ2-1	CSVVMGLGNEQFF
TRBV13	TRBJ2-3	CASSLAGGIHF
TRBV7-2	TRBJ2-7	CASSPGGSGGRVPKKYF
TRBV13	TRBJ2-1	CASSPLPGGNEQFF
TRBV6-5	TRBJ2-1	CASSYDRQGRSEQFF
TRBV5-1	TRBJ2-7	CASSRDRGFEQYF
TRBV13	TRBJ1-3	CASSLYASTNTIYF
TRBV28	TRBJ1-5	CASSLNRGNQPQHF
TRBV18	TRBJ1-1	CASSPLRDTEAFF
TRBV28	TRBJ1-2	CASSPGQGSPHF
TRBV18	TRBJ1-3	CASSPGQVPGNTIYF
TRBV7-4	TRBJ1-1	CASSSSGQKNTEAFF
TRBV4-3	TRBJ2-3	CASSQDKGDIADTQYF
TRBV6-6	TRBJ1-5	CASSFAVTQPQHF
TRBV19	TRBJ1-5	CASSIHRGDQPQHF